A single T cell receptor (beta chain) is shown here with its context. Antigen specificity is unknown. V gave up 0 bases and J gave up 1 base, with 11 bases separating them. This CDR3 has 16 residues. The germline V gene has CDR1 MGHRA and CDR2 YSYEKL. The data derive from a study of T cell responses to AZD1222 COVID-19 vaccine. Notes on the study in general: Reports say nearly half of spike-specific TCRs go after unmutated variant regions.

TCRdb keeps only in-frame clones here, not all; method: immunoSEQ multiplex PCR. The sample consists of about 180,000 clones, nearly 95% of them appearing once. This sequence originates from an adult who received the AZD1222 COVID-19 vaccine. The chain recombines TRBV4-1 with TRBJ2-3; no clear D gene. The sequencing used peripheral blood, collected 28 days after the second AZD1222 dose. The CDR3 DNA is TGCGCCAGCAGCCAAGATCAGCCAGAAGGCACAGATACGCAGTATTTT. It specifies CASSQDQPEGTDTQYF.